This passage covers 19 T cell receptor beta chains from one sample sequenced in a study of T cell changes during pregnancy in multiple sclerosis (dated by TCRdb to between 2018 and 2021). Library creation used the immunoSEQ multiplex PCR assay. TCRdb retrieved this table from immuneACCESS and kept in-frame rearrangements only. Not all clones are present; in checked studies, unresolved V genes account for under half, and no reason is known for the remainder. Within this sample are about 23,000 clones, with about 86% of them counted one time only. The top ten constitute more than 0.95% of the sample. Source: CD4+ T cells from peripheral blood mononuclear cells, taken in the first trimester of pregnancy. The receptors shown here come from a female donor in good health, enrolled as a control in a pregnancy study.

This clone is labeled medium-sized. This chain joins TRBV19 and TRBJ2-6; no clear D. Trimming took off 4 bases at V and 0 bases at J, with 7 bases between the two ends. In germline, CDR1 is LNHDA, CDR2 SQIVND (reference sequence). The CDR3 totals 15 residues. The DNA of the CDR3 is TGTGCCAGTAGTAAGACGGGCTCTGGGGCCAACGTCCTGACTTTC. It yields the protein CASSKTGSGANVLTF.

The rearrangement links TRBV2 to TRBJ1-2; D might be TRBD1 (6 bases). Germline assignment: CDR1 SNHLY and CDR2 FYNNEI. The CDR3 runs to 15 residues. With 6 bases removed from V and 5 bases from J, the gap between germline ends came to 19 bases. The CDR3 loop is CASSFLSGGRYGYTF. CDR3 bases: TGTGCCAGCAGCTTCCTCTCGGGGGGCAGGTATGGCTACACCTTC.

V is TRBV12-5 and J is TRBJ2-3; possibly TRBD2 for D (7 bases). The CDR3 length is 17 residues. Germline CDR1 reads LGHNT; CDR2 reads FRNRAP. The V gene lost 2 bases and the J gene lost 5 bases, with 20 bases spanning the gap. The chain's CDR3 is CASGLPPGLGGGDTQYF. The DNA for the CDR3 is TGTGCTAGTGGTTTGCCTCCCGGACTAGGGGGTGGAGATACGCAGTATTTT.

The V call is TRBV7-9, the J call TRBJ2-5, with 8 bases identical to TRBD1. Germline lookup yields CDR1 SEHNR and CDR2 FQNEAQ (reference sequence). This CDR3 is built from 14 residues. The V segment lost 3 bases and the J segment 2 bases; nucleotides outside the gene matches: 2. CDR3 loop: CASSFGQGQETQYF. In nucleotides, the CDR3 is TGTGCCAGCAGCTTCGGACAGGGTCAAGAGACCCAGTACTTC.

As regards this clone: In the same sample, other DNA sequences code for this CDR3. The chain uses TRBV6-5 and TRBJ2-3; 12 bases align to TRBD2. This CDR3 comprises 16 residues. J was trimmed by 6 bases and V by 4 bases; bases with no gene match: 8. The germline V gene has CDR1 MNHEY and CDR2 SVGAGI. DNA of the CDR3: TGTGCCAGCAGTTCCCGACTAGCGGGGGACAGGGATACGCAGTATTTT. Amino acid sequence: CASSSRLAGDRDTQYF.

The chain joins TRBV11-2 to TRBJ2-3, with D hard to call. Germline V gene lookup returns CDR1 SGHAT and CDR2 FQNNGV. This CDR3 has 13 amino acids. Trimming stripped 5 bases from V and 8 bases from J, with 14 bases between. The DNA for the CDR3 is TGTGCCAGCAGCCCCGAACTGTACGGTACGCAGTATTTT. Amino acids: CASSPELYGTQYF.

The chain joins TRBV2 to TRBJ2-3, with D perhaps TRBD1 (6 bases). In germline, CDR1 is SNHLY, CDR2 FYNNEI. The ends were cut back, 2 bases at V and 4 bases at J, with 16 bases in the middle. This CDR3 has 16 amino acids. The CDR3, as DNA: TGTGCCAGCAGTGAATCCGCGCAGGGGCTGGCAGATACGCAGTATTTT. Translating gives CASSESAQGLADTQYF.

Only a few counts were recorded for this clone. The V call is TRBV19, the J call TRBJ1-1; D possibly corresponds to TRBD1 (5 bases). The CDR3 runs 12 residues. Germline V gene data show CDR1 as LNHDA and CDR2 as SQIVND (reference sequence). V was shortened by 1 base and J by 8 bases, with 8 bases between the two germline ends. In DNA form, the CDR3 reads TGTGCCAGTAGTATAGTGGGGGGAGAAGCTTTCTTT. Protein: CASSIVGGEAFF.

This clone was detected only once. CDR3: CATLLGGVRNTEAFF. DNA of the CDR3: TGTGCCACTCTCCTGGGGGGGGTAAGGAACACTGAAGCTTTCTTT. V gene TRBV6-1 combines with J gene TRBJ1-1, with D tentatively TRBD1 (5 bases). CDR3 length equals 15 residues. V was trimmed by 10 bases and J by 1 base, leaving 19 bases between them. Germline lookup yields CDR1 MNHNS and CDR2 SASEGT.

The chain combines TRBV19 with TRBJ2-5; D is possibly TRBD1 (6 bases). Germline V CDR1 and CDR2: LNHDA, SQIVND (reference sequence). V was cut by 6 bases and J by 2 bases, with 16 bases left in between. CDR3 size: 15 residues. CDR3 sequence: CASSNPRDRQETQYF. The DNA of the CDR3 is TGTGCCAGTAGCAACCCCCGAGACAGGCAAGAGACCCAGTACTTC.

The rearrangement links TRBV2 to TRBJ1-4, with TRBD1 matching over 10 bases. The CDR3 runs 15 residues. Trimming removed 5 bases from V and 5 bases from J; junction bases left unmatched: 5. The germline V gene encodes CDR1 SNHLY and CDR2 FYNNEI. As DNA, the CDR3 is TGTGCCAGCAGTTCACCGGACAGGGGGAATGAAAAACTGTTTTTT. It specifies CASSSPDRGNEKLFF.

The V and J genes are TRBV18 and TRBJ1-6; 10 bases line up with TRBD1. There are 15 residues in the CDR3. The trim removed 8 bases at V and 8 bases at J, leaving 9 bases unmatched. The germline CDR1 and CDR2 sequences are KGHSH and LQKENI. CDR3 bases: TGTGCCAGCACAATATCCGGGACAGGGGATTCACCCCTCCACTTT. This sequence encodes CASTISGTGDSPLHF. The variable domain in full, completed from reference TRBV18 and TRBJ1-6, reads NAGVMQNPRHLVRRRGQEARLRCSPMKGHSHVYWYRQLPEEGLKFMVYLQKENIIDESGMPKERFSAEFPKEGPSILRIQQVVRGDSAAYFCASTISGTGDSPLHFGNGTRLTVT.

V usage is TRBV4-1 and J usage is TRBJ1-2; D uncertain. CDR1 is MGHRA and CDR2 is YSYEKL in the germline V gene. The CDR3 consists of 14 residues. The germline V and J ends were trimmed by 4 bases and 4 bases, with 13 bases remaining between them. For the CDR3, the DNA is TGCGCCAGCAGCCGCGAAGTGGGAGCCTATGGCTACACCTTC. Protein sequence: CASSREVGAYGYTF.

The chain combines TRBV18 with TRBJ2-7, with 10 bases that match TRBD2. V was pared by 6 bases and J by 0 bases, with 14 bases of the junction left unmatched. CDR3 size: 18 residues. The germline CDR1 and CDR2 sequences are KGHSH and LQKENI. The CDR3 sequence: CASSPGQRGGGSSYEQYF. The CDR3 DNA reads TGTGCCAGCTCCCCAGGTCAGCGGGGGGGCGGGAGCTCCTACGAGCAGTACTTC. Supplemented by reference TRBV18 and TRBJ2-7, the full variable domain reads NAGVMQNPRHLVRRRGQEARLRCSPMKGHSHVYWYRQLPEEGLKFMVYLQKENIIDESGMPKERFSAEFPKEGPSILRIQQVVRGDSAAYFCASSPGQRGGGSSYEQYFGPGTRLTVT.

The V call is TRBV9, the J call TRBJ1-1; 9 bases match TRBD1. The length of the CDR3 is 14 residues. Trimming removed 3 bases from V and 6 bases from J; junction bases left unmatched: 6. Germline V gives CDR1 SGDLS, CDR2 YYNGEE. The CDR3 region is CASSEPGQGAEAFF. The CDR3 region has the DNA TGTGCCAGCAGCGAACCGGGACAGGGCGCTGAAGCTTTCTTT.

This clone was seen a few times. The J gene is TRBJ2-3, the V gene TRBV18; weak D call: TRBD1 (6 bases). The germline V gene has CDR1 KGHSH and CDR2 LQKENI. The CDR3 runs to 13 residues. V gave up 6 bases and J gave up 3 bases, with 10 bases separating them. The CDR3 DNA reads TGTGCCAGCTCGTTTCAGGGGACAGATACGCAGTATTTT. Translation: CASSFQGTDTQYF.

The V and J genes are TRBV6-1 and TRBJ1-4, with 9 bases that match TRBD1. This CDR3 is built from 15 residues. V lost 4 bases to trimming and J lost 5 bases; unmatched junction nucleotides: 5. The germline V gene encodes CDR1 MNHNS and CDR2 SASEGT. The CDR3 reads CASSGTGALNEKLFF. The DNA for the CDR3 is TGTGCCAGCAGTGGGACAGGGGCTCTGAATGAAAAACTGTTTTTT.

V usage is TRBV15 and J usage is TRBJ2-3; 10 bases line up with TRBD2. This CDR3 is 15 amino acids long. The germline V gene has CDR1 LNHNV and CDR2 YYDKDF (reference sequence). V dropped 0 bases and J dropped 3; count of bases not matched to a gene: 0. The CDR3 loop reads CATSRDSGGTDTQYF. In nucleotides, the CDR3 is TGTGCCACCAGCAGAGATAGCGGGGGGACAGATACGCAGTATTTT.

The V call is TRBV5-1, the J call TRBJ2-7, with D unresolved. The CDR3 length is 14 residues. Germline V gene lookup returns CDR1 SGHRS and CDR2 YFSETQ. V was trimmed by 0 bases and J by 2 bases, leaving 9 bases between them. CDR3 nucleotide sequence: TGCGCCAGCAGCTTGGGGCGTGGGCCCTACGAGCAGTACTTC. It yields the protein CASSLGRGPYEQYF.